Listed below are T cell receptor beta chains from one sample, sequenced in a study of blood T cell repertoires in COVID-19. Sequencing used immunoSEQ multiplex PCR; TCRdb keeps in-frame clones, though not all of them. This table has a few hundred thousand clones, about 91% appearing once. The sequenced sample consisted of peripheral blood. These receptors were collected from a woman younger than 45 with COVID-19, enrolled during active disease. CDR3s include the opening cysteine and the closing phenylalanine or tryptophan.

>TRBV21-1|TRBJ1-4
CASSNSEATNEKLFF
>TRBV6-6|TRBJ2-6
CASSFRDSGANVLTF
>TRBV19|TRBJ1-1
CATSFGPTEAFF
>TRBV4-2|TRBJ2-3
CASSRDRGSQDTQYF
>TRBV19|TRBJ1-2
CASSMPDSFLNGYTF
>TRBV3-1/TRBV3-2|TRBJ2-1
CASSQYAVASGGGYEQFF
>TRBV7-9|TRBJ2-7
CASSLVPLRDEQYF
>TRBV2|TRBJ1-6
CASGETFNSPLHF
>TRBV12-3/TRBV12-4|TRBJ1-1
CASTLNGEAFF
>TRBV2|TRBJ2-5
CASGGETQYF
>TRBV3-1/TRBV3-2|TRBJ2-2
CASSPVNTGELFF
>TRBV10-3|TRBJ2-3
CAISERGPDTQYF
>TRBV4-3|TRBJ2-3
CASSQEGLEADTQYF
>TRBV6-6|TRBJ1-5
CASRMDSQPQHF
>TRBV28|TRBJ1-5
CASSVTGTGGSNSNQPQHF
>TRBV7-7|TRBJ2-5
CASSATRGAGETQYF
>TRBV28|TRBJ1-2
CASSLPGYGYTF
>TRBV6-5|TRBJ2-1
CASSRTLYNEQFF
>TRBV6-5|TRBJ1-2
CASSPRDRRGYTF
>TRBV5-6|TRBJ2-1
CASSLAGLGGGNEQFF
>TRBV6-5|TRBJ1-1
CASSYGEGTEAFF
>TRBV7-2|TRBJ2-1
CASSPARDYEQFF
>TRBV6-2/TRBV6-3|TRBJ2-3
CASSAGLAGGPTDTQYF
>TRBV2|TRBJ2-2
CASSEYGQGSGELFF
>TRBV3-1/TRBV3-2|TRBJ2-7
CASSQDYYEQYF
>TRBV19|TRBJ2-2
CASRQGAANTGELFF